This is a list of T cell receptor beta chains from one sample in a study of CD8 T cells in ankylosing spondylitis. A single record per CDR3 protein comes from TCRdb applying MiXCR to the 5' RACE reads. The sample has around 140,000 distinct CDR3 sequences, about a sixth seen once; the top ten hold roughly 30%. The sequencing input was blood, either unsorted or a sorted T cell fraction (not recorded which). Source of these receptors: a male donor with ankylosing spondylitis. The CDR3 runs from the conserved cysteine through the conserved F or W. The D gene is left open where the match is weak. Not every row has a clone size; where given, it reads once, few, many or a size class.

>TRBJ2-1|many|TRBV24-1|NA
TGTGCCACCAGTGGGGGAATTTACAATGAGCAGTTCTTC
CATSGGIYNEQFF
>TRBJ1-4|NA|TRBV18|NA
TGTGCCAGCTCACACCGGGACATCCTTAATGAAAAACTGTTTTTT
CASSHRDILNEKLFF
>TRBJ1-5|many|TRBV4-1|NA
TGCGCCAGCAGCCAAGGGCAGGGTATAGAGCAGCCCCAGCATTTT
CASSQGQGIEQPQHF
>TRBJ1-2|few|TRBV7-9|NA
TGTGCCAGCAGCCCCGGACAGTTAAACTATGGCTACACCTTC
CASSPGQLNYGYTF
>TRBJ2-7|NA|TRBV2|TRBD1
TGTGCCAGCCGACAGGGTCGCGACGAGCAGTACTTC
CASRQGRDEQYF
>TRBJ2-7|many|TRBV25-1|NA
TGTGCCAGCAGTGAATACTACTCTAGCTCCTACGAGCAGTACTTC
CASSEYYSSSYEQYF
>TRBJ2-7|few|TRBV6-5|NA
TGTGCCAGCAGTTACAACCGACAGGATTTCTCCTACGAGCAGTACTTC
CASSYNRQDFSYEQYF
>TRBJ2-5|few|TRBV20-1|TRBD2
TGCAGTGCTAGCGCGACCCCAGATAGCGGGGAAGAGACCCAGTACTTC
CSASATPDSGEETQYF
>TRBJ2-1|few|TRBV14|TRBD2
TGTGCCAGCAGCCAAGAAGGCGGGAGTTCTCACAATGAGCAGTTCTTC
CASSQEGGSSHNEQFF
>TRBJ2-3|NA|TRBV20-1|TRBD2
TGCAGTGCTAGAGCCGCGGGGGGCACAGATACGCAGTATTTT
CSARAAGGTDTQYF
>TRBJ2-7|few|TRBV2|NA
TGTGCCACCAAACAAGCCCGGGGGAATCCTAACTCCTACGAGCAGTACTTC
CATKQARGNPNSYEQYF
>TRBJ2-1|few|TRBV7-2|TRBD2
TGTGCCAGCAGCTTATTGGCTAGCGGGAGTGATGAGCAGTTCTTC
CASSLLASGSDEQFF
>TRBJ2-1|few|TRBV5-1|NA
TGCGCCAGCAGCTTGGACAAGGGTTTCAAAAAAGGGCAGTTCTTC
CASSLDKGFKKGQFF
>TRBJ2-3|few|TRBV5-1|TRBD2
TGCGCCAGCAGCTTGGCCGGGGGGATCGATACGCAGTATTTT
CASSLAGGIDTQYF
>TRBJ2-7|many|TRBV5-1|TRBD2
TGCGCCAGCAGCCCTTCGGGACTAGCGGCAACTCCAGGTTTC
CASSPSGLAATPGF
>TRBJ2-7|NA|TRBV14|TRBD2
TGTGCCAGCAGCCTACGGACTAGCGGATCCTACGAGCAGTACTTC
CASSLRTSGSYEQYF
>TRBJ2-1|NA|TRBV10-2|NA
TGCGCCAGCAGAATAGCCACCGCCTACAATGAGCAGTTCTTC
CASRIATAYNEQFF
>TRBJ2-7|few|TRBV4-3|NA
TGCGCCAGCAGCCAAGATTTACGCTCCTACGAGCAGTACTTC
CASSQDLRSYEQYF
>TRBJ2-7|NA|TRBV10-3|TRBD1
TGTGCCATCAGTACCGACCCGGGACAGGGGATCGAGCAGTACTTC
CAISTDPGQGIEQYF
>TRBJ2-2|NA|TRBV6-1|TRBD1
TGTGCCAGCAGACTGACAGGGCTGAGGACCGGGGAGCTGTTTTTT
CASRLTGLRTGELFF
>TRBJ2-1|NA|TRBV12-3/TRBV12-4|TRBD2
TGTGCCAGCAGATTTATAGCGGGATACAATGAGCAGTTCTTC
CASRFIAGYNEQFF
>TRBJ2-7|NA|TRBV4-3|TRBD1
TGCGCCAGCAGCCCTTACCGGGACAGGGGCGAGCAGTACTTC
CASSPYRDRGEQYF
>TRBJ2-7|few|TRBV12-3/TRBV12-4|TRBD1
TGTGCCAGCAGTGAGGGGACAGGGCACGAGCAGTACTTC
CASSEGTGHEQYF
>TRBJ2-1|many|TRBV24-1|NA
TGTGCCACCAGTGATTTGGCCGGCTACAATGAGCAGTTCTTC
CATSDLAGYNEQFF